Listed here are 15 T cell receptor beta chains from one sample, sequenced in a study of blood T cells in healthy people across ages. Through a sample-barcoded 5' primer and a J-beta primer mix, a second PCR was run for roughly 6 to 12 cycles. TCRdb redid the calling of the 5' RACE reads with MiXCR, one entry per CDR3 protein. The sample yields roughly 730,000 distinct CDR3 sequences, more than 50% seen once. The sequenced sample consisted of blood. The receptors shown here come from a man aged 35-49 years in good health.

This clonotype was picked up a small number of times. The DNA for the CDR3 is TGTGCCAGCAGGGGGACAGGTCCCGGGGAGCTGTTTTTT. It yields the protein CASRGTGPGELFF. V and J are TRBV2 and TRBJ2-2; TRBD1 aligns across 8 bases. J gave up 6 bases and V 6 bases, and 3 bases lay outside the gene matches. Germline V gene lookup returns CDR1 SNHLY and CDR2 FYNNEI. This CDR3 region has 13 residues.

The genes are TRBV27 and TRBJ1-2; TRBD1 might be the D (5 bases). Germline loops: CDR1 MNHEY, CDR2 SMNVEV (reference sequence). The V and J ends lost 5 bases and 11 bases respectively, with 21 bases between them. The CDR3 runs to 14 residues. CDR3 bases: TGTGCCAGCAGTGACACCAAAATGGGGGGAGCTTACACCTTC. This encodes CASSDTKMGGAYTF.

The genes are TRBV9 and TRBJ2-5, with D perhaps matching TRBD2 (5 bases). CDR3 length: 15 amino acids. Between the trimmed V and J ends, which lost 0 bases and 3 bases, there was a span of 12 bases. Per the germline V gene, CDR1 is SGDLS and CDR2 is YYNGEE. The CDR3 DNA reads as TGTGCCAGCAGCGTAGGATCACTGCGGGAAGAGACCCAGTACTTC. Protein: CASSVGSLREETQYF. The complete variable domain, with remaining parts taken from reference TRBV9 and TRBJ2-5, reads DSGVTQTPKHLITATGQRVTLRCSPRSGDLSVYWYQQSLDQGLQFLIQYYNGEERAKGNILERFSAQQFPDLHSELNLSSLELGDSALYFCASSVGSLREETQYFGPGTRLLVL.

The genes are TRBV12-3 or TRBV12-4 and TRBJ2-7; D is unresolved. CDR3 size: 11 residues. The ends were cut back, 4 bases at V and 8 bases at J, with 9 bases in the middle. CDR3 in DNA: TGTGCCAGCAGTTCTCGACTGAAGCAGTACTTC. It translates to CASSSRLKQYF.

The CDR3 nucleotides read TGCGCCAGCAGCCCGGGACGGCGGGAGGGTCAGCCCCAGCATTTT. The encoded protein is CASSPGRREGQPQHF. The V call is TRBV5-1, the J call TRBJ1-5, with a possible D match to TRBD1 (5 bases). The CDR3 totals 15 residues. V lost 4 bases and J 6 bases, leaving 17 bases between the germline ends. The germline V gene encodes CDR1 SGHRS and CDR2 YFSETQ.

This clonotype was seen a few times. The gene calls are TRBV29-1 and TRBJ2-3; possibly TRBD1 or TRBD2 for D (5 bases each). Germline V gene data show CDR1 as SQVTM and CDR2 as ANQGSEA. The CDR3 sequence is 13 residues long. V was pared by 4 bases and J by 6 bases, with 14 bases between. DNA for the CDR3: TGCAGCGTTGTCTATGTGGGGGTGGATACGCAGTATTTT. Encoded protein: CSVVYVGVDTQYF.

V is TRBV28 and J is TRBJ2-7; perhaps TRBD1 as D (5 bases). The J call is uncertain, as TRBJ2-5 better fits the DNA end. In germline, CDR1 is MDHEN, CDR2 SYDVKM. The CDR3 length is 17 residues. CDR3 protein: CASSFRLMEGQGETQYF. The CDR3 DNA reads TGTGCCAGCAGTTTCCGATTGATGGAAGGGCAGGGCGAGACCCAGTACTTC.

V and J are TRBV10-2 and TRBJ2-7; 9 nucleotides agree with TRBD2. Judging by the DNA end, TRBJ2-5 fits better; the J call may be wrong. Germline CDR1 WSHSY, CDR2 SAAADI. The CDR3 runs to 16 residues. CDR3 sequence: CASSERGGGALETQYF. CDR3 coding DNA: TGCGCCAGCAGTGAACGTGGCGGGGGGGCCCTAGAGACCCAGTACTTC.

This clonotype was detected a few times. The CDR3 DNA is TGTGCCAGCAGTTACTATCGGTTAGCGCGGAAGGTGGAGACCCAGTACTTC. Protein sequence: CASSYYRLARKVETQYF. The chain has TRBV6-6 and TRBJ2-5, with D possibly TRBD2 on 5 matching bases. Germline assignment: CDR1 MNHNY and CDR2 SVGAGI (reference sequence). The CDR3 spans 17 residues. The ends were cut back, 1 base at V and 5 bases at J, with 20 bases in the middle.

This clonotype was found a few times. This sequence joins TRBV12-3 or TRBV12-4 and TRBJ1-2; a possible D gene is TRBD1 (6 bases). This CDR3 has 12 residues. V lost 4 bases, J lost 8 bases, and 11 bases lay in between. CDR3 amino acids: CASSSTGEGYTF. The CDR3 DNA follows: TGTGCCAGCAGTTCGACAGGAGAAGGCTACACCTTC.

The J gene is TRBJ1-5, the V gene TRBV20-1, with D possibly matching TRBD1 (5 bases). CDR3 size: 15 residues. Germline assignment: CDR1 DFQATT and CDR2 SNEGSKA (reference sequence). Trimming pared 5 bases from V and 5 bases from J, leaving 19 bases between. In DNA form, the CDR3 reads TGCAGTGCTCAGTTGGATCCGGGGGGTTATCAGCCCCAGCATTTT. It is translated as CSAQLDPGGYQPQHF.

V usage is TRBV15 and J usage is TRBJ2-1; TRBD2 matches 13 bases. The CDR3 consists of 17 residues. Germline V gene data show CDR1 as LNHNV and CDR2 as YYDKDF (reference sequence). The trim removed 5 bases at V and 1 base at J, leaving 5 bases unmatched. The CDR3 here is CATSGGTSGISYNEQFF. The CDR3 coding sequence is TGTGCCACCAGCGGCGGGACTAGCGGGATTTCCTACAATGAGCAGTTCTTC.

The CDR3 spells CASRASQGMFMNIQYF. CDR3 sequence (DNA): TGTGCCAGCAGGGCGTCCCAGGGAATGTTCATGAACATTCAGTACTTC. The chain couples TRBV6-1 to TRBJ2-4, with a possible D match to TRBD1 (5 bases). The CDR3 loop spans 16 amino acids. CDR1 is MNHNS, CDR2 SASEGT, per germline. Between the trimmed V and J ends, which lost 6 bases and 7 bases, there was a span of 22 bases.

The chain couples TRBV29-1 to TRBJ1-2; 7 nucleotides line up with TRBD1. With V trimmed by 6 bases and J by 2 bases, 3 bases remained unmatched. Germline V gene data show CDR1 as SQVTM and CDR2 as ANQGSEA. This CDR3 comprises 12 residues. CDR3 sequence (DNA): TGCAGCGTAGCGACAGGGAACTATGGCTACACCTTC. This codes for CSVATGNYGYTF.

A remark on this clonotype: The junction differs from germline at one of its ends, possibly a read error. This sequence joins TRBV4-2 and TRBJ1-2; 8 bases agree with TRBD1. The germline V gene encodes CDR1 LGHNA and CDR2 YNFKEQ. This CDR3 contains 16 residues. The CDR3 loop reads CAGSRNRDRFNYGYTF. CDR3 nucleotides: TGTGCCGGCAGCCGCAATCGGGACAGGTTCAACTATGGCTACACCTTC.